Below are 2 T cell receptor beta chains sequenced from a single sample in a study of T cell changes during pregnancy in multiple sclerosis. TCRdb keeps only in-frame clones here, not all; method: immunoSEQ multiplex PCR. This repertoire shows about 59,000 clones, 70% to 90% found once; its top ten account for approximately 1%. The sequencing here drew on peripheral blood, taken in the first trimester of pregnancy. These receptors originate from a female donor in good health, enrolled as a control in a pregnancy study.

In regard to this clone: The sample carries other DNA sequences with the same CDR3. The rearrangement links TRBV2 to TRBJ1-2; the D gene is possibly TRBD1 (5 bases). The V end lost 4 bases, the J end lost 6 bases, and 9 bases lay between the germline ends. CDR1 SNHLY and CDR2 FYNNEI come from the germline V gene. The CDR3 length is 12 residues. DNA of the CDR3: TGTGCCAGCAGTGTCGGGGGGGATGGCTACACCTTC. Translation gives CASSVGGDGYTF. Using reference TRBV2 and TRBJ1-2 for the parts outside the CDR3, the full variable domain is EPEVTQTPSHQVTQMGQEVILRCVPISNHLYFYWYRQILGQKVEFLVSFYNNEISEKSEIFDDQFSVERPDGSNFTLKIRSTKLEDSAMYFCASSVGGDGYTFGSGTRLTVV.

This clone appeared once. This CDR3 is CASSLEVGRGTEAFF. CDR3 DNA sequence: TGTGCCAGCAGCCTGGAGGTGGGGCGGGGCACTGAAGCTTTCTTT. This sequence joins TRBV7-3 and TRBJ1-1, with D possibly TRBD1 on 5 matching bases. With 5 bases removed from V and 4 bases from J, the gap between germline ends came to 17 bases. Germline CDR1 SGHTA, CDR2 FQGTGA. This CDR3 region has 15 residues.